This passage covers 25 T cell receptor beta chains from one sample sequenced in a study of T cells in Graves' hyperthyroidism and ophthalmopathy. Amplification targeted TCR beta CDR3 regions from RNA transcripts. Using the HTBI primer set, a first-round RT-PCR was run on the TCR CDR3. TCRdb processed the multiplex PCR reads anew with MiXCR; each CDR3 protein has one entry. The sample has some 510,000 distinct CDR3 sequences, roughly 20% seen once. Sequencing was carried out using blood. All receptors derive from a man aged 18-30 years with Graves' hyperthyroidism.

In this sample, this clonotype turned up a few times. CDR3 amino acids: CSVEPNRGRSQETQYF. The CDR3 DNA sequence: TGCAGCGTTGAACCAAACAGGGGACGGAGCCAAGAGACCCAGTACTTC. The chain links TRBV29-1 to TRBJ2-5; TRBD1 agrees at 7 bases. This CDR3 is built from 16 residues. Germline V gene sequence: CDR1 SQVTM, CDR2 ANQGSEA. The J segment lost 1 base and the V segment lost 2 bases, leaving 10 bases of the junction unmatched.

The gene calls are TRBV7-8 and TRBJ2-2; D tentatively fits TRBD1 or TRBD2 (5 bases each). The V gene lost 2 bases and the J gene lost 6 bases, with 19 bases spanning the gap. From germline, CDR1 is SGHVS and CDR2 FQNEAQ. The length of the CDR3 is 17 residues. CDR3 sequence reads: CASSLWGRTGAAGELFF. The CDR3 DNA follows: TGTGCCAGCAGCTTATGGGGCCGGACTGGGGCGGCCGGGGAGCTGTTTTTT.

This clonotype has a count of ten or more. This chain connects TRBV27 to TRBJ1-2, with D perhaps TRBD1 (6 bases). The V and J ends lost 5 bases and 14 bases respectively, with 21 bases between them. Per the germline V gene, CDR1 is MNHEY and CDR2 is SMNVEV (reference sequence). The CDR3 spans 13 residues. The CDR3 spells CASSLSLDRLETF. The CDR3 DNA follows: TGTGCCAGCAGTCTTAGCCTTGACAGGCTCGAAACCTTC.

The genes are TRBV18 and TRBJ1-1; the D gene is possibly TRBD1 (5 bases). This CDR3 is built from 13 residues. CDR1 KGHSH and CDR2 LQKENI come from the germline V gene. The V end lost 3 bases, the J end lost 5 bases, and 10 bases lay between the germline ends. Written as DNA, the CDR3 is TGTGCCAGCTCACCGGGGGTAGAAACTGAAGCTTTCTTT. It encodes CASSPGVETEAFF.

This clonotype has ten or more counts. The gene calls are TRBV29-1 and TRBJ2-7, with 9 bases aligning to TRBD1. The CDR3 is made up of 14 amino acids. Germline V lookup: CDR1 SQVTM, CDR2 ANQGSEA. V dropped 5 bases and J dropped 2; count of bases not matched to a gene: 7. This chain's CDR3 is CSVLPTGGPYEQYF. The CDR3 nucleotides read TGCAGCGTTCTTCCGACAGGGGGTCCCTACGAGCAGTACTTC.

This clonotype was picked up a small number of times. Here the CDR3 reads CASSLLDRVGYVEAFF. CDR3 DNA sequence: TGTGCCAGCAGTTTATTGGACAGGGTGGGGTACGTTGAAGCTTTCTTT. The V call is TRBV12-3 or TRBV12-4, the J call TRBJ1-1; 8 positions match TRBD1. The CDR3 is 16 residues long. The V and J ends lost 2 bases and 7 bases, in that order; junction bases with no gene match: 12.

This clonotype showed up many times. The chain combines TRBV28 with TRBJ2-7, with TRBD1 identical over 9 bases. This CDR3 comprises 16 residues. Per the germline V gene, CDR1 is MDHEN and CDR2 is SYDVKM. Trimming removed 8 bases from V and 2 bases from J; junction bases left unmatched: 13. CDR3 sequence (DNA): TGTGCCAGCGGTACAGGGGGCAGAACGAACGCCTACGAGCAGTACTTC. This codes for CASGTGGRTNAYEQYF.

The sample holds one count of this clonotype. The J gene is TRBJ2-7, the V gene TRBV28; 8 bases match TRBD1. V was pared by 7 bases and J by 6 bases, with 5 bases of the junction left unmatched. Germline V gene sequence: CDR1 MDHEN, CDR2 SYDVKM. This CDR3 spans 12 amino acids. CDR3 nucleotide sequence: TGTGCCAGCACCGGACAGGGCCGCGAGCAGTACTTC. Its protein is CASTGQGREQYF. The complete variable domain, with remaining parts taken from reference TRBV28 and TRBJ2-7, reads DVKVTQSSRYLVKRTGEKVFLECVQDMDHENMFWYRQDPGLGLRLIYFSYDVKMKEKGDIPEGYSVSREKKERFSLILESASTNQTSMYLCASTGQGREQYFGPGTRLTVT.

CDR3 nucleotides: TGTGCCAGCAGTGACGGGGGGGAGGAAGAGACCCAGTACTTC. Protein product: CASSDGGEEETQYF. The chain recombines TRBV6-1 with TRBJ2-5, with 8 bases aligning to TRBD2. V lost 3 bases, J lost 3 bases, and 3 bases stayed unmatched. Germline CDR1 is MNHNS and CDR2 is SASEGT. This CDR3 has 14 residues.

In regard to this clonotype: The germline gene is not matched at one end of the junction; a read error may be the cause. V usage is TRBV19 and J usage is TRBJ1-1; the D gene is possibly TRBD1 (5 bases). The CDR3 length is 15 residues. Germline V lookup: CDR1 LNHDA, CDR2 SQIVND (reference sequence). CDR3 residues: CASSTPTVLNTDAFF. Written as DNA, the CDR3 is TGTGCCAGTAGTACTCCGACAGTCCTGAACACTGATGCTTTCTTT.

This clonotype was found many times. This chain uses TRBV28 with TRBJ2-7, with D hard to call. The V gene lost 5 bases and the J gene lost 1 base, with 6 bases spanning the gap. CDR3 length: 12 residues. The germline CDR1 and CDR2 sequences are MDHEN and SYDVKM. The CDR3 sequence is CASSAESYEQYF. In DNA form, the CDR3 reads TGTGCCAGCAGTGCGGAATCCTACGAGCAGTACTTC.

V is TRBV2 and J is TRBJ2-5, with D perhaps TRBD2 (6 bases). Trimming removed 9 bases from V and 0 bases from J, with 20 bases in between. The CDR3 sequence is 16 residues long. Germline assignment: CDR1 SNHLY and CDR2 FYNNEI. DNA for the CDR3: TGTGCCAGTTCCCCCGGGCGGGGATGGTACCAAGAGACCCAGTACTTC. This translates into CASSPGRGWYQETQYF.

This clonotype came up many times. The V gene is TRBV6-1, the J gene TRBJ1-2; D is unclear. Trimming took off 4 bases at V and 8 bases at J, with 14 bases between the two ends. The germline gives CDR1 MNHNS, CDR2 SASEGT. The CDR3 has 13 amino acids. The CDR3 bases are TGTGCCAGCAGTGTCAAATCCGACTTAGGCTACACCTTC. Its translation is CASSVKSDLGYTF.

This clonotype came up many times. The chain recombines TRBV6-1 with TRBJ1-6, with TRBD1 matching 8 bases. Germline-derived CDR1 and CDR2 are MNHNS and SASEGT. J was trimmed by 12 bases and V by 0 bases; bases with no gene match: 7. There are 15 residues in the CDR3. This CDR3 reads CASSEAWTGTVPLHF. In DNA form, the CDR3 reads TGTGCCAGCAGTGAAGCCTGGACAGGGACTGTACCCCTCCACTTT.

This clonotype was picked up many times. The chain is built from TRBV6-1 and TRBJ2-2, with TRBD2 matching over 7 bases. Trimming cost V 6 bases and J 4 bases; bases outside gene matches: 8. The CDR3 length is 15 residues. CDR1 MNHNS and CDR2 SASEGT come from the germline V gene. The CDR3: CASSPLAGRTGELFF. The CDR3 DNA reads as TGTGCCAGCAGCCCATTAGCGGGCCGCACCGGGGAGCTGTTTTTT.

The rearrangement uses TRBV12-3 or TRBV12-4 and TRBJ2-5; 8 bases are a match to TRBD2. V was clipped by 6 bases and J by 3 bases; unmatched bases: 15. This CDR3 has 17 amino acids. CDR3 in DNA: TGTGCCAGCAGCCAAGATCCGGAAGCGGGGGCGAAAGAGACCCAGTACTTC. This encodes CASSQDPEAGAKETQYF.

This clonotype was picked up many times. The chain couples TRBV7-9 to TRBJ2-7; unclear D gene. The CDR3 is 13 residues long. CDR1 SEHNR and CDR2 FQNEAQ come from the germline V gene (reference sequence). V lost 5 bases and J lost 2, with 10 bases in between. The CDR3 loop is CASSPDSTYEQYF. The CDR3 coding sequence is TGTGCCAGCAGCCCAGATTCGACCTACGAGCAGTACTTC.

This clonotype was seen many times. The chain carries TRBV20-1 and TRBJ2-7; D unclear. V gave up 6 bases and J gave up 2 bases, with 11 bases separating them. CDR1 is DFQATT, CDR2 SNEGSKA, per germline (reference sequence). CDR3 length equals 12 residues. CDR3 loop: CSARPSTYEQYF. Written as DNA, the CDR3 is TGCAGTGCACGACCGAGTACCTACGAGCAGTACTTC.

Ten or more counts support this clonotype. The genes are TRBV2 and TRBJ1-2; D is possibly TRBD1 (6 bases). The CDR3 spans 13 residues. The V gene lost 6 bases and the J gene lost 8 bases, with 16 bases spanning the gap. Germline V lookup: CDR1 SNHLY, CDR2 FYNNEI. Written as DNA, the CDR3 is TGTGCCAGCAGGGAGATGCCAGGGGAAGGCTACACCTTC. Its protein product is CASREMPGEGYTF. The complete variable domain, with remaining parts taken from reference TRBV2 and TRBJ1-2, reads EPEVTQTPSHQVTQMGQEVILRCVPISNHLYFYWYRQILGQKVEFLVSFYNNEISEKSEIFDDQFSVERPDGSNFTLKIRSTKLEDSAMYFCASREMPGEGYTFGSGTRLTVV.

This clonotype is a singleton in its sample. Here the CDR3 omits its conserved ending phenylalanine or tryptophan, so a read error is the likely source. The rearrangement joins TRBV20-1 to TRBJ2-7; TRBD2 matches 8 bases. The CDR3 sequence is 13 residues long. From germline, CDR1 is DFQATT and CDR2 SNEGSKA (reference sequence). V was clipped by 4 bases and J by 2 bases; unmatched bases: 4. CDR3: CSANTGGPYEQYY. DNA of the CDR3: TGCAGTGCTAATACGGGGGGGCCCTACGAGCAGTACTAC.

This clonotype was seen many times. The genes are TRBV14 and TRBJ2-7, with 7 nucleotides matching TRBD1. The CDR3 length is 14 residues. J was trimmed by 5 bases and V by 2 bases; bases with no gene match: 6. Germline V lookup: CDR1 SGHDN, CDR2 FVKESK. The CDR3 sequence: CASSQYSTGHEQYF. The CDR3 nucleotides are TGTGCCAGCAGCCAATACTCGACAGGGCACGAGCAGTACTTC.

This clonotype was seen at least ten times. This rearrangement joins TRBV20-1 to TRBJ2-5; D is perhaps TRBD1 or TRBD2 (6 bases each). Trimming left V 0 bases short and J 5 bases short, with 10 bases between. CDR1 DFQATT and CDR2 SNEGSKA come from the germline V gene (reference sequence). This CDR3 has 13 residues. The CDR3: CSARDRGGETQYF. In nucleotides, the CDR3 is TGCAGTGCTAGAGATCGAGGGGGGGAGACCCAGTACTTC.

CDR3: CASSLLSGNKGYTF. CDR3 DNA sequence: TGTGCCAGCAGTTTATTATCAGGGAATAAAGGCTACACCTTC. V is TRBV28 and J is TRBJ1-2, with D maybe TRBD1 (5 bases). This CDR3 has 14 residues. With 1 base removed from V and 8 bases from J, the gap between germline ends came to 14 bases. In germline, CDR1 is MDHEN, CDR2 SYDVKM.

This chain connects TRBV19 to TRBJ1-5, with a possible D match to TRBD1 (5 bases). V lost 5 bases and J lost 1, with 18 bases in between. Germline loops: CDR1 LNHDA, CDR2 SQIVND (reference sequence). The CDR3 totals 17 residues. The CDR3 loop reads CASSPAGPPISNQPQHF. The CDR3 DNA is TGTGCCAGTAGTCCAGCAGGGCCACCTATCAGCAATCAGCCCCAGCATTTT.

The rearrangement links TRBV27 to TRBJ1-5; D uncertain. V lost 6 bases to trimming and J lost 6 bases, with 15 bases between them. This CDR3 has 14 residues. The V gene's germline CDR1 is MNHEY and CDR2 SMNVEV (reference sequence). CDR3 loop: CASSDTALGQPQHF. As DNA, the CDR3 is TGTGCCAGCAGCGATACAGCCCTCGGTCAGCCCCAGCATTTT.